This T cell receptor (beta chain) was sequenced for a study of cytomegalovirus exposure and HLA in healthy donors. Study summary: Clustering assigned 81% of the approximately 400 genotyped donors to the Caucasian-associated ancestry cluster.

Whole-study findings and limits: Earlier results showed most TCR beta V segments being productive about 90% or about 30% of the time. Across donors, most TCRs were seen rarely, yet some public ones were widespread.

13 Jbeta primers and 60 Vbeta primers were used for the PCR. Authors' methods: An analysis performed later counted roughly 80 million unique TCR beta chains (approximately 12 million of them shared). Repertoires were generated with immunoSEQ multiplex PCR, while TCRdb's copy carries only in-frame clones and drops some. V and J calls and clone size are copied from that table; D and trimming were computed from the DNA. Of about 150,000 clones listed, 70% to 80% were seen once; the top ten hold over 6%. The germline V and J ends were trimmed by 0 bases and 4 bases, with 4 bases remaining between them. The CDR3 extends over 12 amino acids. Per germline, CDR1 SGHAT and CDR2 FQNNGV. Concerning this clone: Antigen specificity is unknown.

The sequenced material came from PBMCs. The chain employs TRBV11-2 and TRBJ2-7; D ambiguous. This TCR was recovered from a young man in good health and CMV-seropositive. CDR3 nucleotide sequence: TGTGCCAGCAGCTTAGATCTTTACGAGCAGTACTTC. Its translation is CASSLDLYEQYF.